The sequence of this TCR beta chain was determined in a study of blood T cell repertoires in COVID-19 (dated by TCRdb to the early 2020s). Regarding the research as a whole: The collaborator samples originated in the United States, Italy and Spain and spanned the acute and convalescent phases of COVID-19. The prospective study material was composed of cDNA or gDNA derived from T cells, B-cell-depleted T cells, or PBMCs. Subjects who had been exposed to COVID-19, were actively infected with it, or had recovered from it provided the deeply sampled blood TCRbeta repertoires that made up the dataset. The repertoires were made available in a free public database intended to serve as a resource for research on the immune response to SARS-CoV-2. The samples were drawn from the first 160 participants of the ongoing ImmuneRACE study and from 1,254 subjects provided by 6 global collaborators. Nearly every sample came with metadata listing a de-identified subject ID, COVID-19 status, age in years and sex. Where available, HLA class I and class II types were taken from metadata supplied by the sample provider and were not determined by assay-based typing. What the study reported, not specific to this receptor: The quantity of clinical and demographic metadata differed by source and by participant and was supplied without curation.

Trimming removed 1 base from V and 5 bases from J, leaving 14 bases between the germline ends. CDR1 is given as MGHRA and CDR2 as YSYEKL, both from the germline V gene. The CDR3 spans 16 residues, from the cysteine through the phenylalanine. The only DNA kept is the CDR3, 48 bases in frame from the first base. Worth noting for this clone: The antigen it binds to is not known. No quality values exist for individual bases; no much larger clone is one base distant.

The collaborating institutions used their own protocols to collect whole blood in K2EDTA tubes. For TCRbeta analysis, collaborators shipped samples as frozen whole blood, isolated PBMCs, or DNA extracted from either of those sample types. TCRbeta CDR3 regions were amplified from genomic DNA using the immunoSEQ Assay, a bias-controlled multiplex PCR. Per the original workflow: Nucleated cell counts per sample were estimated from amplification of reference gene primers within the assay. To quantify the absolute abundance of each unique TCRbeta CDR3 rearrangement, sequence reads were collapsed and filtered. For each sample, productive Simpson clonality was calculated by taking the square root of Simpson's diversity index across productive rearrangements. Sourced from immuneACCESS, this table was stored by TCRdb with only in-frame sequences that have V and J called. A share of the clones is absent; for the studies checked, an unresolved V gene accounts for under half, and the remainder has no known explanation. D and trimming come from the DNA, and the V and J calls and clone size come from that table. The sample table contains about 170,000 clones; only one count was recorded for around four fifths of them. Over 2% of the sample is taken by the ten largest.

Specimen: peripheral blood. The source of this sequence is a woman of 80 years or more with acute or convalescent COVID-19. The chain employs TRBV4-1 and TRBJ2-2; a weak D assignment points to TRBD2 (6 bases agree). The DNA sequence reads TGCGCCAGCAGCCAAGTGGGGGGTCGGAGGACCGGGGAGCTGTTTTTT. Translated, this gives CASSQVGGRRTGELFF.